The next 20 T cell receptor beta chains were all read from a single sample in a study of PD-1 blockade in classical Hodgkin lymphoma. Time point given: newly diagnosed, previously untreated cHL patient sample. Starting with thawed PBMCs, CD4+ T cells were purified by magnetic negative selection. The method was immunoSEQ multiplex PCR; TCRdb's version includes in-frame clones alone and lacks a portion of them. There are 20,000 to 25,000 clones in the sample; over 90% occur only once, and 0.41% lies in the top ten. Input material: CD4+ T cells from blood. The source of these receptors is a human donor with classical Hodgkin lymphoma.

This clone was picked up one time. V and J are TRBV5-5 and TRBJ2-7; D possibly corresponds to TRBD1 (5 bases). Germline V CDR1 and CDR2: SGHKS, YYEKEE (reference sequence). This CDR3 has 13 residues. Between the trimmed V and J ends, which lost 5 bases and 6 bases, there was a span of 15 bases. CDR3 bases: TGTGCCAGCAGACTTATCAAGGGGTCCGAGCAGTACTTC. Protein sequence: CASRLIKGSEQYF.

The chain couples TRBV30 to TRBJ2-7; D is tentatively TRBD1 or TRBD2 (6 bases each). The CDR3 spans 13 residues. Germline CDR1 and CDR2: GTSNPN and SVGIG (reference sequence). The ends were cut back, 5 bases at V and 3 bases at J, with 14 bases in the middle. CDR3 sequence: CAWGSGGLYEQYF. In DNA form, the CDR3 reads TGTGCCTGGGGTTCCGGGGGCCTCTACGAGCAGTACTTC. Full variable domain (rest looked up from reference TRBV30 and TRBJ2-7): SQTIHQWPATLVQPVGSPLSLECTVEGTSNPNLYWYRQAAGRGLQLLFYSVGIGQISSEVPQNLSASRPQDRQFILSSKKLLLSDSGFYLCAWGSGGLYEQYFGPGTRLTVT.

The chain is built from TRBV27 and TRBJ1-5; 10 bases agree with TRBD1. The ends lost 3 bases at V and 2 bases at J; junction bases unmatched: 10. CDR1 MNHEY and CDR2 SMNVEV come from the germline V gene (reference sequence). CDR3 size: 18 residues. The CDR3 DNA reads TGTGCCAGCAGTTTGAGACAGGGGGCGAGATTAGGCAATCAGCCCCAGCATTTT. Protein sequence: CASSLRQGARLGNQPQHF.

The rearrangement joins TRBV5-4 to TRBJ2-3; possibly TRBD2 for D (5 bases). The CDR3 has 13 amino acids. CDR1 SGHNT and CDR2 YYREEE come from the germline V gene (reference sequence). Trimming took off 9 bases at V and 2 bases at J, with 13 bases between the two ends. The CDR3 nucleotides read TGTGCCATCTCGAATAGCGTCACAGATACGCAGTATTTT. Residues: CAISNSVTDTQYF.

J is TRBJ2-7 and V is TRBV6-6; the D call may be TRBD1 or TRBD2 (5 bases each). The V gene lost 4 bases and the J gene lost 0 bases, with 7 bases spanning the gap. Germline V gene sequence: CDR1 MNHNY, CDR2 SVGAGI (reference sequence). The CDR3 totals 13 residues. DNA of the CDR3: TGTGCCAGCAGTTGGGGGAGCTCCTACGAGCAGTACTTC. Encoded protein: CASSWGSSYEQYF.

The V and J genes are TRBV15 and TRBJ2-2; D remains ambiguous. The CDR3 consists of 17 residues. Germline CDR1 is LNHNV and CDR2 is YYDKDF (reference sequence). The V gene lost 1 base and the J gene lost 3 bases, with 15 bases spanning the gap. DNA for the CDR3: TGTGCCACCAGCAGAGGGTCCTTGGCGAGAGACACCGGGGAGCTGTTTTTT. Protein sequence: CATSRGSLARDTGELFF. Combining the CDR3 with reference TRBV15 and TRBJ2-2 gives the whole variable domain DAMVIQNPRYQVTQFGKPVTLSCSQTLNHNVMYWYQQKSSQAPKLLFHYYDKDFNNEADTPDNFQSRRPNTSFCFLDIRSPGLGDTAMYLCATSRGSLARDTGELFFGEGSRLTVL.

As for this clone: At one boundary the junction diverges from the germline segment, which might be a read error. In nucleotides, the CDR3 is TGCGCCAGCAGTCAAGATCCCGCACCGTCGGTAGAGGGCACAGATACGCAGTATTTT. Translation gives CASSQDPAPSVEGTDTQYF. The chain is built from TRBV4-3 and TRBJ2-3; no definite D call. The CDR3 loop spans 19 amino acids. Germline V gives CDR1 LGHNA, CDR2 YSLEER.

The chain recombines TRBV5-5 with TRBJ1-2, with unresolved D. Trimming removed 1 base from V and 8 bases from J, with 15 bases in between. CDR1 is SGHKS, CDR2 YYEKEE, per germline (reference sequence). This CDR3 contains 14 residues. CDR3 DNA: TGTGCCAGCAGCTTGACAGCCGGATGGGAAGGCTACACCTTC. This sequence encodes CASSLTAGWEGYTF.

The table lists this clone with a count of one. The rearrangement joins TRBV6-1 to TRBJ2-1, with 7 bases matching TRBD2. J gave up 0 bases and V 1 base, and 6 bases lay outside the gene matches. The CDR3 has 17 residues. Per the germline V gene, CDR1 is MNHNS and CDR2 is SASEGT. The CDR3 is CASSEVRDYGSYNEQFF. As DNA, the CDR3 is TGTGCCAGCAGTGAAGTTAGGGACTACGGCTCCTACAATGAGCAGTTCTTC.

This chain uses TRBV5-6 with TRBJ2-1; 7 bases match TRBD1. Trimming cost V 6 bases and J 6 bases; bases outside gene matches: 6. This CDR3 contains 13 residues. Germline lookup yields CDR1 SGHDT and CDR2 YYEEEE. In nucleotides, the CDR3 is TGTGCCAGCACAGGGGGATCCCCCAATGAGCAGTTCTTC. It yields the protein CASTGGSPNEQFF.

J is TRBJ1-1 and V is TRBV6-5; D uncertain. CDR3 size: 15 residues. The germline V gene encodes CDR1 MNHEY and CDR2 SVGAGI. Between the trimmed V and J ends, which lost 6 bases and 1 base, there was a span of 15 bases. CDR3 sequence reads: CASRKHIKKNTEAFF. The DNA for the CDR3 is TGTGCCAGCAGAAAACACATCAAAAAGAACACTGAAGCTTTCTTT.

This chain connects TRBV4-1 to TRBJ1-5; perhaps TRBD1 as D (6 bases). From germline, CDR1 is MGHRA and CDR2 YSYEKL. V was pared by 1 base and J by 4 bases, with 14 bases between. The CDR3 has 16 residues. The CDR3 loop reads CASSQVIPGANQPQHF. In DNA form, the CDR3 reads TGCGCCAGCAGCCAAGTGATCCCGGGGGCAAATCAGCCCCAGCATTTT.

Worth noting for this clone: Distinct nucleotide sequences in the sample also encode this CDR3. This chain connects TRBV5-1 to TRBJ2-1; D gene uncertain. The ends were cut back, 0 bases at V and 0 bases at J, with 4 bases in the middle. The CDR3 sequence is 14 residues long. The germline CDR1 and CDR2 sequences are SGHRS and YFSETQ. CDR3 protein: CASSLGGSYNEQFF. In DNA, the CDR3 is TGCGCCAGCAGCTTGGGCGGCTCCTACAATGAGCAGTTCTTC.

This chain links TRBV5-1 with TRBJ2-5, with a tentative D call TRBD1 (5 bases). The V gene lost 0 bases and the J gene lost 2 bases, with 8 bases spanning the gap. From germline, CDR1 is SGHRS and CDR2 YFSETQ. The CDR3 has 14 residues. CDR3 nucleotide sequence: TGCGCCAGCAGCTTGGCTCGACAGCAAGAGACCCAGTACTTC. Encoded protein: CASSLARQQETQYF.

This chain links TRBV6-6 with TRBJ2-7; TRBD2 agrees at 9 bases. J gave up 3 bases and V 2 bases, and 8 bases lay outside the gene matches. Germline CDR1 and CDR2: MNHNY and SVGAGI (reference sequence). This CDR3 region has 16 residues. The DNA for the CDR3 is TGTGCCAGCAGTTACCTTGGGAGCGGGGGGCTCTACGAGCAGTACTTC. Its protein product is CASSYLGSGGLYEQYF.

The chain links TRBV2 to TRBJ2-3; tentative D call: TRBD2 (5 bases). V shed 7 bases and J shed 5 bases, with 10 bases lying between them. This CDR3 contains 12 residues. Germline CDR1 is SNHLY and CDR2 is FYNNEI. The CDR3 sequence: CASTNEGDTQYF. Here the CDR3 DNA reads TGTGCCAGCACTAACGAGGGAGATACGCAGTATTTT. Full variable domain (missing parts from reference TRBV2 and TRBJ2-3): EPEVTQTPSHQVTQMGQEVILRCVPISNHLYFYWYRQILGQKVEFLVSFYNNEISEKSEIFDDQFSVERPDGSNFTLKIRSTKLEDSAMYFCASTNEGDTQYFGPGTRLTVL.

The chain links TRBV27 to TRBJ2-5; weak D call: TRBD1 (5 bases). Trimming cost V 1 base and J 4 bases, with 7 bases left between them. Germline CDR1 and CDR2: MNHEY and SMNVEV (reference sequence). CDR3 length equals 13 residues. CDR3 in amino acids: CASSLWGTETQYF. The DNA of the CDR3 is TGTGCCAGCAGTTTATGGGGCACAGAGACCCAGTACTTC.

The table lists this clone with a count of one. The chain carries TRBV19 and TRBJ2-5; 13 bases are a match to TRBD2. With 5 bases clipped from V and 1 base from J, the junction kept 7 bases outside the gene matches. The germline V gene has CDR1 LNHDA and CDR2 SQIVND (reference sequence). The CDR3 runs to 17 residues. The CDR3 nucleotides read TGTGCCAGTAGTGCTCGACTAGCGGGGGGCCTCCAAGAGACCCAGTACTTC. Translation: CASSARLAGGLQETQYF.

The chain has TRBV4-1 and TRBJ2-5; no reliable D call. CDR1 is MGHRA and CDR2 is YSYEKL in the germline V gene. V dropped 5 bases and J dropped 5 bases, with 9 bases sitting between them. The CDR3 is made up of 12 amino acids. In DNA, the CDR3 is TGCGCCAGCAGCAATCGGTGGGAGACCCAGTACTTC. Its protein product is CASSNRWETQYF.

V usage is TRBV30 and J usage is TRBJ2-1; D is unresolved. Trimming left V 5 bases short and J 6 bases short, with 14 bases between. The CDR3 runs 13 residues. Germline CDR1 reads GTSNPN; CDR2 reads SVGIG (reference sequence). CDR3 in DNA: TGTGCCTGGCAGCCTTCGTTGGGCAATGAGCAGTTCTTC. It yields the protein CAWQPSLGNEQFF.